Presented here are 8 T cell receptor beta chains from one specimen sequenced in a study of graft-versus-host responses after intestinal transplantation. Clones were read by immunoSEQ multiplex PCR, and TCRdb kept only the in-frame ones, dropping some. The table lists 80,000 or so clones, over 80% of them singletons. This specimen consisted of PBMCs, obtained 98 days after intestinal transplantation. Every receptor here comes from a human patient who received an intestinal transplant, so some T cells may come from the graft donor.

V usage is TRBV29-1 and J usage is TRBJ2-7; 8 bases align to TRBD1. J gave up 2 bases and V 6 bases, and 6 bases lay outside the gene matches. In germline, CDR1 is SQVTM, CDR2 ANQGSEA. This CDR3 is built from 13 residues. The CDR3 here is CSVLTGATYEQYF. CDR3 nucleotides: TGCAGCGTCCTGACAGGGGCAACCTACGAGCAGTACTTC.

V usage is TRBV4-1 and J usage is TRBJ2-1; perhaps TRBD1 as D (5 bases). The CDR3 contains 16 residues. The germline gives CDR1 MGHRA, CDR2 YSYEKL. V was shortened by 0 bases and J by 9 bases, with 18 bases between the two germline ends. Written as DNA, the CDR3 is TGCGCCAGCAGCCAAGATCGGCGGCAGGGAATGGGTGAGCAGTTCTTC. It specifies CASSQDRRQGMGEQFF.

The V gene is TRBV5-1, the J gene TRBJ2-7; D might be TRBD1 (5 bases). Trimming pared 0 bases from V and 1 base from J, leaving 14 bases between. The CDR3 has 16 residues. Per germline, CDR1 SGHRS and CDR2 YFSETQ. In DNA form, the CDR3 reads TGCGCCAGCAGCTTGGAAAGGGGCTCACCTTCCTACGAGCAGTACTTC. Translated: CASSLERGSPSYEQYF.

The chain links TRBV15 to TRBJ2-5, with D possibly being TRBD1 or TRBD2 (5 bases each). CDR3 length: 14 amino acids. V lost 1 base and J lost 3, with 9 bases in between. Looked up from germline, CDR1 is LNHNV and CDR2 is YYDKDF (reference sequence). The chain's CDR3 is CATSRGGSEETQYF. CDR3 coding DNA: TGTGCCACCAGCAGAGGGGGGTCGGAAGAGACCCAGTACTTC.

The rearrangement links TRBV28 to TRBJ2-7; TRBD1 might be the D (8 bases). V was clipped by 5 bases and J by 6 bases, with 14 bases between them. The CDR3 spans 13 residues. CDR1 is MDHEN and CDR2 is SYDVKM in the germline V gene. This CDR3 is CASSLTGGGEQYF. For the CDR3, the DNA is TGTGCCAGCAGTCTAACAGGGGGGGGCGAGCAGTACTTC.

The gene calls are TRBV7-3 and TRBJ2-6; the D is unclear. Trimming shortened V by 0 bases and J by 0 bases, and 6 bases separated the two germline ends. Germline CDR1 reads SGHTA; CDR2 reads FQGTGA. This CDR3 comprises 16 residues. The CDR3 here is CASSLTSSSGANVLTF. In DNA form, the CDR3 reads TGTGCCAGCAGCTTAACGTCCAGCTCTGGGGCCAACGTCCTGACTTTC.

This clone showed up just once. This CDR3 is CASSLPAGANTGELFF. In nucleotides, the CDR3 is TGTGCCAGCAGCTTGCCAGCGGGAGCCAACACCGGGGAGCTGTTTTTT. This rearrangement joins TRBV5-6 to TRBJ2-2; 8 positions match TRBD2. The CDR3 has 16 amino acids. The V and J ends lost 1 base and 2 bases, in that order; junction bases with no gene match: 4. Germline CDR1 SGHDT, CDR2 YYEEEE.

The V gene is TRBV18, the J gene TRBJ2-5, with D possibly matching TRBD2 (5 bases). The V end lost 1 base, the J end lost 5 bases, and 14 bases lay between the germline ends. Per the germline V gene, CDR1 is KGHSH and CDR2 is LQKENI. The CDR3 runs to 15 residues. The CDR3 DNA reads TGTGCCAGCTCACCACAGACTCTAGCTGGGGAGACCCAGTACTTC. It yields the protein CASSPQTLAGETQYF. Together with reference TRBV18 and TRBJ2-5, the CDR3 gives the full variable domain: NAGVMQNPRHLVRRRGQEARLRCSPMKGHSHVYWYRQLPEEGLKFMVYLQKENIIDESGMPKERFSAEFPKEGPSILRIQQVVRGDSAAYFCASSPQTLAGETQYFGPGTRLLVL.